The rows below give T cell receptor beta chains drawn from one sample of a study of shared clonotypes between healthy human individuals. Libraries were prepared by immunoSEQ multiplex PCR; TCRdb keeps only in-frame clonotypes and omits some of them. The sample contains around 940,000 clones, 60% to 85% of which appear only once. Sequencing used memory CD4+ T cells sorted from blood. These receptors originate from a young man in good health. Both conserved end residues are part of each CDR3. D genes are given only for firm matches. Size is omitted from some rows. Given values are once, few, many or a class for expanded clones.

cdr3_length j_call d_call clone_size v_call cdr3_aa cdr3_nt
14 TRBJ2-7 . . TRBV5-1 CASSSGASSYEQYF TGCGCCAGCAGCTCCGGGGCCTCATCCTACGAGCAGTACTTC
15 TRBJ2-7 TRBD2 . TRBV5-4 CASSSGTSGIYEQYF TGTGCCAGCAGCTCTGGGACTAGCGGGATCTACGAGCAGTACTTC
17 TRBJ2-2 TRBD1 . TRBV4-3 CASSQQAGTANTGELFF TGCGCCAGCAGCCAACAGGCCGGGACAGCGAACACCGGGGAGCTGTTTTTT
17 TRBJ2-7 . . TRBV12-2 CASRLAAPGQGAEEQYF TGTGCAAGTCGCTTAGCGGCCCCGGGACAGGGGGCGGAGGAGCAGTACTTC
13 TRBJ2-7 TRBD1 . TRBV10-1 CASSPGGSYEQYF TGCGCCAGCAGTCCAGGGGGCTCCTACGAGCAGTACTTC
15 TRBJ1-1 . once TRBV30 CAWKPGVERGTEAFF TGTGCCTGGAAACCAGGGGTGGAGCGCGGCACTGAAGCTTTCTTT
14 TRBJ2-7 TRBD1 . TRBV5-6 CASSQGQGYYEQYF TGTGCCAGCAGCCAGGGACAGGGGTACTACGAGCAGTACTTC
13 TRBJ1-1 . few TRBV29-1 CSVERGVNTEAFF TGCAGCGTTGAAAGGGGGGTAAACACTGAAGCTTTCTTT
16 TRBJ2-7 TRBD1 few TRBV28 CASSSISTGKVYEQYF TGTGCCAGCAGTTCTATTTCGACAGGGAAGGTCTACGAGCAGTACTTC
14 TRBJ2-7 TRBD1 . TRBV5-1 CASSTGGETYEQYF TGCGCCAGCAGCACAGGGGGAGAAACCTACGAGCAGTACTTC
17 TRBJ2-1 . . TRBV2 CASDTAAGRVSYNEQFF TGTGCCAGCGATACTGCCGCAGGAAGAGTTTCCTACAATGAGCAGTTCTTC